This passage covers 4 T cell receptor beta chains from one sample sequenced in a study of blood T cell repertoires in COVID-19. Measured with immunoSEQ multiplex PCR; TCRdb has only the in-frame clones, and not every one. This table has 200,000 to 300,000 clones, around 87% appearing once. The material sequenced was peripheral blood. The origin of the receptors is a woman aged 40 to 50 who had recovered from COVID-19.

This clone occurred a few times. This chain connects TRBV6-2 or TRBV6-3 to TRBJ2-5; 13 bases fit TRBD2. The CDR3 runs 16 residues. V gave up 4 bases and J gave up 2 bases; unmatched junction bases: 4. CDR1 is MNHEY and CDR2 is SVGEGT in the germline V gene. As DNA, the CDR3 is TGTGCCAGCAGTTCAGGGACTAGCGGGGCTCAAGAGACCCAGTACTTC. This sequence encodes CASSSGTSGAQETQYF.

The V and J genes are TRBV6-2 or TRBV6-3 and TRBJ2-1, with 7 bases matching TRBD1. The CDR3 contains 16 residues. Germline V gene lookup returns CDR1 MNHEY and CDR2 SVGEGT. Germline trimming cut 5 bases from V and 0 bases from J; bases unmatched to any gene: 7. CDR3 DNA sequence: TGTGCCAGCAGTATACGGACAGGCAGCTCCTACAATGAGCAGTTCTTC. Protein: CASSIRTGSSYNEQFF.

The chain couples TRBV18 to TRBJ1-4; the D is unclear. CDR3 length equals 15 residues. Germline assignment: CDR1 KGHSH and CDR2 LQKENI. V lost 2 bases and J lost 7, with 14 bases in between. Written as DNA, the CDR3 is TGTGCCAGCTCACCATGGGCCGGGGTTATTGAAAAACTGTTTTTT. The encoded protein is CASSPWAGVIEKLFF.

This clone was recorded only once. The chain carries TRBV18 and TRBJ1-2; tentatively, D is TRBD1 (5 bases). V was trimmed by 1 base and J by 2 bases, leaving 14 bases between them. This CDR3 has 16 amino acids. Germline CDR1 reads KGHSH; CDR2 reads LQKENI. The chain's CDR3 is CASSPLRQGNNYGYTF. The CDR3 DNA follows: TGTGCCAGCTCACCACTGAGGCAGGGAAACAACTATGGCTACACCTTC.